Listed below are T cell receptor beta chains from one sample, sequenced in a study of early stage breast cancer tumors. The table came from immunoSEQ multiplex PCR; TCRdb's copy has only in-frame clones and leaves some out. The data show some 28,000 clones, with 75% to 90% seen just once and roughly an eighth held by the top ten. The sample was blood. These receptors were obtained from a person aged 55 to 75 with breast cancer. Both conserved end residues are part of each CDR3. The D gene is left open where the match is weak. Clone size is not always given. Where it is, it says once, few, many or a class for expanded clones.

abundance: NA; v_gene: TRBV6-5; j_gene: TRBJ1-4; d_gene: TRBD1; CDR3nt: TGTGCCAGCAGTTCCCGACAGGGCAGAAGTGAAAAACTGTTTTTT; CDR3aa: CASSSRQGRSEKLFF
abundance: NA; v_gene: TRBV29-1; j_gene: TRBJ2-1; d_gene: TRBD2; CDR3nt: TGCAGCGTTGCAGCGGGAGCTGGAAATGAGCAGTTCTTC; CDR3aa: CSVAAGAGNEQFF
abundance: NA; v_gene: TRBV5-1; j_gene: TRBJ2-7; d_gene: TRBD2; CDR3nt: TGCGCCAGCAGCTCACTGGCGGGAGGGGATGGCGAGCAGTACTTC; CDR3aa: CASSSLAGGDGEQYF
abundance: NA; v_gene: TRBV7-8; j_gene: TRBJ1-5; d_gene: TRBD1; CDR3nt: TGTGCCAGCGGGGACAGGGATAGCAATCAGCCCCAGCATTTT; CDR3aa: CASGDRDSNQPQHF
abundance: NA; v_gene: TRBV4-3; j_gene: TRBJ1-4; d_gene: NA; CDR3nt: TGCGCCAGCAGCCACCAGGGTTCGACTAATGAAAAACTGTTTTTT; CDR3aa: CASSHQGSTNEKLFF
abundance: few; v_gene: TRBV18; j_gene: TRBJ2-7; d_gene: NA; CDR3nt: TGTGCCAGCTCACCATCTCAGGGGTTGGGTGAGCAGTACTTC; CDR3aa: CASSPSQGLGEQYF
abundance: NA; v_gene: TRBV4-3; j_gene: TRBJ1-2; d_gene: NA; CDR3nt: TGCGCCAGCAGCCACGACAGCTATGGCTACACCTTC; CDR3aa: CASSHDSYGYTF
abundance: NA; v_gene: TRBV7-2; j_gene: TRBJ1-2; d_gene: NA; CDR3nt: TGTGCCAGCAGCGTCAGGGCTAACTATGGCTACACCTTC; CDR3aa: CASSVRANYGYTF
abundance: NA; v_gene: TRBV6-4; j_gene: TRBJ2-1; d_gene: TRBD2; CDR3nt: TGTGCCAGCAGTGGTCGGACGGGAGGGGGTTACAATGAGCAGTTCTTC; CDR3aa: CASSGRTGGGYNEQFF
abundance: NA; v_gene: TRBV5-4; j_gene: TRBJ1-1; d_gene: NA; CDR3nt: TGTGCCAGCAGCCCTAATCCAGGAGAAGCTTTCTTT; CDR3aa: CASSPNPGEAFF
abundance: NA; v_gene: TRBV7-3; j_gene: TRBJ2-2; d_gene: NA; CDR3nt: TGTGCCAGCAGCTTAGTAGCGACCGGGGAGCTGTTTTTT; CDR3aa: CASSLVATGELFF
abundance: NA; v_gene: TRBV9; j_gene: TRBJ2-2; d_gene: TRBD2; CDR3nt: TGTGCCAGCAGCGTAGAACTAGCGGGAGGGCCCGGGGAGCTGTTTTTT; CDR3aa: CASSVELAGGPGELFF
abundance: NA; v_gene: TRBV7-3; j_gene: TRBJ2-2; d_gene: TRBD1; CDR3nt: TGTGCCAGCAGCTTGAGGGGCGGGACAGGAGGAACCGGGGAGCTGTTTTTT; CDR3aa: CASSLRGGTGGTGELFF
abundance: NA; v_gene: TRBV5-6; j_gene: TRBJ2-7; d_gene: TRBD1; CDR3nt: TGTGCCAGCAGCCCGACAGGGTTACTCTACGAGCAGTACTTC; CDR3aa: CASSPTGLLYEQYF
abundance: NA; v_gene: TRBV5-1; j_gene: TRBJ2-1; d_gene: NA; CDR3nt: TGCGCCAGCAGCTTGGCCGGGGGAAACAATGAGCAGTTCTTC; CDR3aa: CASSLAGGNNEQFF
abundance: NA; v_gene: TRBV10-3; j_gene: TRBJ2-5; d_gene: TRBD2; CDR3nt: TGTGCCATCAGTGGTCCCCCGGGAGGGCAAGAGACCCAGTACTTC; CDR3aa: CAISGPPGGQETQYF
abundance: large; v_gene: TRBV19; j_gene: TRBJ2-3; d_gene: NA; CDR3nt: TGTGCCAGCCTAGTTCCCCTGGCCCCAGATACGCAGTATTTT; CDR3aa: CASLVPLAPDTQYF
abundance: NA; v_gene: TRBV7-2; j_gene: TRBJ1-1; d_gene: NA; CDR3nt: TGTGCCAGCAGCTTAGATCCAGGGCCAAACACTGAAGCTTTCTTT; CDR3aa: CASSLDPGPNTEAFF
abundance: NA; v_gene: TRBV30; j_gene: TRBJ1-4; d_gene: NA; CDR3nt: TGTGCCTGGAGGTCCACAGGGTCGGTGTATGAAAAACTGTTTTTT; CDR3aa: CAWRSTGSVYEKLFF
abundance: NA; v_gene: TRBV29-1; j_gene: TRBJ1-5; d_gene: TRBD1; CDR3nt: TGCAGCGTTAGGACAGGGGGCTTCGATCAGCCCCAGCATTTT; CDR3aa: CSVRTGGFDQPQHF
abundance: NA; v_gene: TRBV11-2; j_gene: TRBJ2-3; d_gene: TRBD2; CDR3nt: TGTGCCAGCAGCCCAGGACTAGCGCTGGGGGGAGATACGCAGTATTTT; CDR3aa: CASSPGLALGGDTQYF
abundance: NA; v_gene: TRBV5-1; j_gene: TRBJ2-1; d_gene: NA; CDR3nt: TGCGCCAGCAGCTTGATAGGAGGGAGATCCTACAATGAGCAGTTCTTC; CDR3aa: CASSLIGGRSYNEQFF
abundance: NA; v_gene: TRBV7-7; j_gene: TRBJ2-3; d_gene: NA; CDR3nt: TGTGCCAGCAGCTTTTCAGTTGGAGATACGCAGTATTTT; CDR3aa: CASSFSVGDTQYF
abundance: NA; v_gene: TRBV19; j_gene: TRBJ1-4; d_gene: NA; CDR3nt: TGTGCCAGTAGTCCCAACCTGAAACCGAGTAATGAAAAACTGTTTTTT; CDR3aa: CASSPNLKPSNEKLFF
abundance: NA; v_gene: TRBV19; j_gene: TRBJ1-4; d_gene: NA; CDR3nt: TGTGCCAGTAGTATGGCATGGACAGCCAATAATGAAAAACTGTTTTTT; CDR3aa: CASSMAWTANNEKLFF
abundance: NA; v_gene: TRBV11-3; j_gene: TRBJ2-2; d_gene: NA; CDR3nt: TGTGCCAGCAGCTTAGACAGGCCCGGGGAGCTGTTTTTT; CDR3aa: CASSLDRPGELFF
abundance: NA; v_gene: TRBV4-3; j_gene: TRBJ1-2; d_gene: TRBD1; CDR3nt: TGCGCCAGCAGCCAAGGCGAGACAGGGGGAAGGGGCTACACCTTC; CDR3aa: CASSQGETGGRGYTF
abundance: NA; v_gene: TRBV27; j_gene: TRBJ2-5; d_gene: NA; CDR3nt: TGTGCCAGCAGTTTCACAGCCGGGGTGTTCCAAGAGACCCAGTACTTC; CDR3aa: CASSFTAGVFQETQYF
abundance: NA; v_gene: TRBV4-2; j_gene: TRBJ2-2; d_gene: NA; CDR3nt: TGTGCCAGCAGCCAAGGACAGCCGGGCACCGGGGAGCTGTTTTTT; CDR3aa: CASSQGQPGTGELFF
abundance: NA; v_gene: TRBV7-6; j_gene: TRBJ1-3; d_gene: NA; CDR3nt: TGTGCCAGCAGCATGGACTTCTCTGGAAACACCATATATTTT; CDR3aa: CASSMDFSGNTIYF
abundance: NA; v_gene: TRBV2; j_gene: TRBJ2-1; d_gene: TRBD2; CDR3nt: TGTGCCAGCAGTGCTAGCGGGAGAGGTAACAATGAGCAGTTCTTC; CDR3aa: CASSASGRGNNEQFF
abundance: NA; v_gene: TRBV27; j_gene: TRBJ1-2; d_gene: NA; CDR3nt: TGTGCCAGCAGTTTACGGCCTCATGAGGACTATGGCTACACCTTC; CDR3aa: CASSLRPHEDYGYTF
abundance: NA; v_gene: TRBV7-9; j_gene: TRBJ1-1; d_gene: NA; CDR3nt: TGTGCCAGCAGCCAGGGACTCGGGGCTGAAGCTTTCTTT; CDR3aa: CASSQGLGAEAFF
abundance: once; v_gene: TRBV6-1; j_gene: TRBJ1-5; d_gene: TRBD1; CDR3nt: TGTGCCAGCAGTTCCGGGACAGATAGCAATCAGCCCCAGCATTTT; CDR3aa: CASSSGTDSNQPQHF
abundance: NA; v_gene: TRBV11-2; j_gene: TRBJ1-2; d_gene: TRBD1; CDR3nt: TGTGCCAGCAGCGGTAGGACGACCGGGACAGGGTTGGACTATGGCTACACCTTC; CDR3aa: CASSGRTTGTGLDYGYTF
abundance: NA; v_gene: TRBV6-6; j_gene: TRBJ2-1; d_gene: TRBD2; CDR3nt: TGTGCCAGCACTCTAGCGGGAGGGGGCGGTGAGCAGTTCTTC; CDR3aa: CASTLAGGGGEQFF
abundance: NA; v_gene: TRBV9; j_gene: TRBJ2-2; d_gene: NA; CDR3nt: TGTGCCAGCAGCGTAGATCCAGCGGTGAACACCGGGGAGCTGTTTTTT; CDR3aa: CASSVDPAVNTGELFF
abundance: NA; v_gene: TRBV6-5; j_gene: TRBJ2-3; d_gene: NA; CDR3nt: TGTGCCAGCAGTTACCGAGAGGGTAGGGTTACGCAGTATTTT; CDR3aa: CASSYREGRVTQYF
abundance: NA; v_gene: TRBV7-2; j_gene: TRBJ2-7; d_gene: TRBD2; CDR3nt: TGTGCCAGCAGCTTAGGGGTAGCGGGAAACTCCTACGAGCAGTACTTC; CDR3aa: CASSLGVAGNSYEQYF
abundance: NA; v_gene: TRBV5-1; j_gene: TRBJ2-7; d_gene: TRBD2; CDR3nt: TGCGCCAGCAGCTTGTCCCTAGCGGGAGCCTCCTACGAGCAGTACTTC; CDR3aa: CASSLSLAGASYEQYF
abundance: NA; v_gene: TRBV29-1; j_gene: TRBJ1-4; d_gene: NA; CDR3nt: TGCAGCGTTGACCTGCCCGGGGCAACTAATGAAAAACTGTTTTTT; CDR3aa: CSVDLPGATNEKLFF
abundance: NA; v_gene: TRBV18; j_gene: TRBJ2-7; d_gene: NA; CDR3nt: TGTGCCAGCTCACCCCTCCCCTACGAGCAGTACTTC; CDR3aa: CASSPLPYEQYF
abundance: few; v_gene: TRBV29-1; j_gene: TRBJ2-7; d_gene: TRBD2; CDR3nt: TGCAGCGTCTGGACTAGCGGGAGGCCCCTCGGGAACTACGAGCAGTACTTC; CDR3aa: CSVWTSGRPLGNYEQYF
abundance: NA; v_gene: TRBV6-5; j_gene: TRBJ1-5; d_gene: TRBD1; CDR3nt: TGTGCCAGCAGTTCCCGACAGGGGTCCAGCAATCAGCCCCAGCATTTT; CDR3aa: CASSSRQGSSNQPQHF
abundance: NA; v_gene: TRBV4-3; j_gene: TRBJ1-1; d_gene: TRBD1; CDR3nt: TGCGCCAGCAGCCATGGGACAGGGAACACTGAAGCTTTCTTT; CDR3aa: CASSHGTGNTEAFF
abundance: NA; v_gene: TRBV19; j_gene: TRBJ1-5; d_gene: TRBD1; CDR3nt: TGTGCCAGTAGTACGACAGGGGGCGGGAGGAGCAATCAGCCCCAGCATTTT; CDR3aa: CASSTTGGGRSNQPQHF
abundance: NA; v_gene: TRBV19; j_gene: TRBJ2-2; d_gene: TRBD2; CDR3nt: TGTGCCAGTAGCGGGGGGACTAGCGGGAGAAGCGCGAACACCGGGGAGCTGTTTTTT; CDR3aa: CASSGGTSGRSANTGELFF
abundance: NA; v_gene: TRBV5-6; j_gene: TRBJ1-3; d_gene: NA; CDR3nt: TGTGCCAGCAGCCCCGCCTACTCTGGAAACACCATATATTTT; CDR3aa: CASSPAYSGNTIYF
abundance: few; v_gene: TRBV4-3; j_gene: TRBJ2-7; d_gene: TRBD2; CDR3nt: TGCGCCAGCAGCCAAGATCTGGCGGGAGGCCTACTTAACTACGAGCAGTACTTC; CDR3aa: CASSQDLAGGLLNYEQYF
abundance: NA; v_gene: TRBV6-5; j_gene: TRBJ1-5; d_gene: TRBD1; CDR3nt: TGTGCCAGCAGACCACAGGGGGCGAACAATCAGCCCCAGCATTTT; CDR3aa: CASRPQGANNQPQHF
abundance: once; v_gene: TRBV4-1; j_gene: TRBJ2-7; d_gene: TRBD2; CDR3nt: TGCGCCAGCAGCCAAGTCCCCTTAGCGGGAGACTACGAGCAGTACTTC; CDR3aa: CASSQVPLAGDYEQYF